The sequence of this T cell receptor beta chain was determined in a study of blood T cell repertoires in COVID-19. The protocol was immunoSEQ multiplex PCR, while the TCRdb copy is restricted to in-frame clones and leaves out a portion. The data show more than 350,000 clones, more than 75% seen once. This sequence was found in a woman in her forties or fifties who had recovered from COVID-19. What was sequenced was PBMCs or T cells enriched from blood (not recorded which).

In DNA form, the CDR3 reads TGTGCCAGCAGCTTAGTTAACAGGGTCACAGATACGCAGTATTTT. Translated, it gives CASSLVNRVTDTQYF. V usage is TRBV7-6 and J usage is TRBJ2-3; D perhaps matches TRBD1 (6 bases). The CDR3 is 15 residues long. Trimming took off 1 base at V and 2 bases at J, with 10 bases between the two ends. Germline V CDR1 and CDR2: SGHVS, FNYEAQ.